This passage covers 10 T cell receptor beta chains from one sample sequenced in a study of blood T cells in healthy people across ages (dated by TCRdb to the mid-2010s). To prepare the library, 5' RACE was applied. The sample was run on an Illumina HiSeq 2500. A second PCR of roughly 7 to 12 cycles was performed with a sample-barcoded 5' primer and a J-beta primer mix. The public reads were reprocessed in TCRdb via fastp at Q25 and MiXCR, keeping in-frame beta chains. Each CDR3 protein gets just one entry, which takes the most common genes and DNA from the rows behind it. The sample data list about 1.8 million distinct CDR3 sequences, and about 49% of these were observed just once. The top ten constitute less than 2.5% of the sample. Material for sequencing was blood. These receptors all stem from a middle-aged woman in good health.

The V gene is TRBV24-1, the J gene TRBJ2-7; 7 bases map to TRBD1. This CDR3 spans 13 amino acids. CDR1 is KGHDR and CDR2 is SFDVKD in the germline V gene. J gave up 1 base and V 6 bases, and 2 bases lay outside the gene matches. The CDR3 DNA follows: TGTGCCACCAGTCTCAGGGGGTCCTACGAGCAGTACTTC. As protein: CATSLRGSYEQYF.

The V call is TRBV7-2, the J call TRBJ2-1; D gene uncertain. Between the trimmed V and J ends, which lost 5 bases and 6 bases, there was a span of 11 bases. From germline, CDR1 is SGHTA and CDR2 FQGNSA. CDR3 length: 13 amino acids. In DNA form, the CDR3 reads TGTGCCAGCAGCAGGACCCTCGGCAATGAGCAGTTCTTC. This codes for CASSRTLGNEQFF.

CDR3 sequence reads: CSGRDRGLQETQFF. The CDR3 DNA sequence: TGCAGTGGCCGCGACAGGGGGCTTCAAGAGACCCAGTTCTTC. The chain employs TRBV20-1 and TRBJ2-5, with 10 bases that match TRBD1. TRBJ2-1 explains the end of the DNA better; the J call may be wrong. The CDR3 loop spans 14 amino acids. Germline V gene lookup returns CDR1 DFQATT and CDR2 SNEGSKA (reference sequence).

The chain combines TRBV4-3 with TRBJ2-7; unclear D gene. CDR1 and CDR2 from the germline V gene are LGHNA and YSLEER. CDR3 length equals 16 residues. V was clipped by 0 bases and J by 2 bases, with 14 bases between them. The CDR3 loop is CASSQDGQSATYEQYF. The DNA for the CDR3 is TGCGCCAGCAGCCAAGACGGGCAGAGTGCCACCTACGAGCAGTACTTC.

CDR3 region: CASSEEAVISSYEQYF. The CDR3 region has the DNA TGTGCCAGCAGTGAAGAGGCAGTTATTAGCTCCTACGAGCAGTACTTC. The rearrangement uses TRBV6-1 and TRBJ2-7; D is unresolved. CDR3 size: 16 residues. The V and J ends lost 1 base and 0 bases respectively, with 13 bases between them. Germline loops: CDR1 MNHNS, CDR2 SASEGT.

The chain combines TRBV29-1 with TRBJ2-3, with 12 nucleotides matching TRBD2. Germline V CDR1 and CDR2: SQVTM, ANQGSEA. J lost 4 bases, V lost 8 bases, and 7 bases had no gene match. The CDR3 is 14 residues long. CDR3 in amino acids: CSQTSGGLPDTQYF. CDR3 coding DNA: TGCAGCCAAACTAGCGGGGGGCTTCCAGATACGCAGTATTTT.

The CDR3 protein is CASKVQAGVQDTQYF. CDR3 sequence (DNA): TGCGCCAGCAAGGTCCAAGCGGGGGTGCAAGATACGCAGTATTTT. This chain links TRBV4-1 with TRBJ2-3, with TRBD2 matching over 8 bases. Germline V lookup: CDR1 MGHRA, CDR2 YSYEKL. J gave up 5 bases and V 7 bases, and 11 bases lay outside the gene matches. The CDR3 spans 15 residues.

The V call is TRBV6-1, the J call TRBJ2-1; D may be TRBD1 or TRBD2 (5 bases each). Per germline, CDR1 MNHNS and CDR2 SASEGT. The CDR3 has 19 amino acids. Trimming stripped 2 bases from V and 0 bases from J, with 20 bases between. The CDR3 DNA reads as TGTGCCAGCAGTGAAAGTGCCGGGGCCAGCTGGAGCTCCTACAATGAGCAGTTCTTC. Encoded protein: CASSESAGASWSSYNEQFF.

CDR3 in DNA: TGTGCCACCAGTGATTTGGGCGGTGGAAATCAGCCCCAGCATTTT. Its protein is CATSDLGGGNQPQHF. The chain recombines TRBV24-1 with TRBJ1-5; D not certain. This CDR3 is built from 15 residues. Trimming took 0 bases from V and 4 from J, leaving 9 bases between them. Germline assignment: CDR1 KGHDR and CDR2 SFDVKD.

V usage is TRBV20-1 and J usage is TRBJ2-7, with D possibly matching TRBD1 (6 bases). The V gene's germline CDR1 is DFQATT and CDR2 SNEGSKA (reference sequence). V was trimmed by 1 base and J by 0 bases, leaving 16 bases between them. The CDR3 length is 16 residues. As DNA, the CDR3 is TGCAGTGCTAGAGGGTATGGACAGCTCCTCTCCTACGAGCAGTACTTC. It yields the protein CSARGYGQLLSYEQYF.